This TCR beta chain is drawn from a study of shared clonotypes between healthy human individuals. Looking at the study overall: The donor group consisted of a couple of women and a few men, aged 18 to 49.

The method was immunoSEQ multiplex PCR; TCRdb's version includes in-frame clones alone and lacks a portion of them. The repertoire holds about 700,000 clones, roughly nine tenths seen once, with 24% in the top ten. Only CD45RO-negative cells positively selected for CCR7 counted as naive CD8 cells, so terminally differentiated effector memory CD45RA+ cells were excluded. The donors, all of them Caucasian adults, lived in Nashville, Tennessee. The CDR3 runs to 17 residues. The ends lost 0 bases at V and 0 bases at J; junction bases unmatched: 3. From germline, CDR1 is SEHNR and CDR2 FQNEAQ (reference sequence).

Sequenced input: naive CD8+ T cells sorted from blood. The clonotype comes from a man aged 30 to 45 in good health. The rearrangement links TRBV7-9 to TRBJ2-2; 8 nucleotides line up with TRBD2. This CDR3 is CASSLAPGRANTGELFF. For the CDR3, the DNA is TGTGCCAGCAGCTTAGCGCCCGGGAGGGCGAACACCGGGGAGCTGTTTTTT.